These 30 T cell receptor beta chains originate from one sample sequenced in a study of regulatory T cells in long-lasting Graves disease. Sequencing libraries for TCR beta were prepared with iRepertoire HTBI primers and Arm-PCR of CDR3 regions. TCRdb itself ran the multiplex PCR reads through MiXCR, one entry per CDR3 protein. The sample records under 450,000 distinct CDR3 sequences, about 17% being singletons. Noted time point: newly diagnosed GD, antithyroid drugs for less than 3 months. Isolated PBMC RNA provided the starting material for the TCR library. These data were also filed under a second study, of T cells in Graves' hyperthyroidism and ophthalmopathy.

The sample consisted of peripheral blood mononuclear cells (PBMCs), taken at new diagnosis, from a patient treated with antithyroid drugs. Receptors were obtained from a woman aged 18 to 35 with Graves disease.

This clonotype was seen many times. J is TRBJ1-4 and V is TRBV5-1; TRBD1 matches at 7 bases. Germline CDR1 reads SGHRS; CDR2 reads YFSETQ. Unmatched junction bases numbered 2, after V lost 0 bases and J lost 0 bases. The CDR3 has 16 residues. Here the CDR3 DNA reads TGCGCCAGCAGCTTGGGTGGGACAGCAACTAATGAAAAACTGTTTTTT. It is translated as CASSLGGTATNEKLFF.

The chain is built from TRBV4-1 and TRBJ1-2; 7 positions agree with TRBD1. CDR3 length: 13 residues. CDR1 and CDR2 (germline): MGHRA, YSYEKL. V shed 3 bases, J shed 8 bases, and the junction held 6 bases outside the gene matches. The CDR3 protein is CASSQPGGRGYTF. The CDR3 DNA reads as TGCGCCAGCAGCCAGCCAGGGGGACGCGGCTACACCTTC.

A few counts support this clonotype. The chain has TRBV30 and TRBJ1-5; D is perhaps TRBD1 (5 bases). The CDR3 loop spans 14 amino acids. Per germline, CDR1 GTSNPN and CDR2 SVGIG (reference sequence). V was cut by 0 bases and J by 7 bases, with 13 bases left in between. CDR3 nucleotides: TGTGCCTGGAGTGTAAGTCTTGGGGGACAGCCCCAGCATTTT. It codes for CAWSVSLGGQPQHF. Together with reference TRBV30 and TRBJ1-5, the CDR3 gives the full variable domain: SQTIHQWPATLVQPVGSPLSLECTVEGTSNPNLYWYRQAAGRGLQLLFYSVGIGQISSEVPQNLSASRPQDRQFILSSKKLLLSDSGFYLCAWSVSLGGQPQHFGDGTRLSIL.

At least ten counts were recorded for this clonotype. The chain couples TRBV28 to TRBJ2-7; no reliable D call. The V end lost 5 bases, the J end lost 4 bases, and 9 bases lay between the germline ends. This CDR3 is built from 12 residues. Looked up from germline, CDR1 is MDHEN and CDR2 is SYDVKM. The CDR3 region is CASSQPRYEQYF. DNA for the CDR3: TGTGCCAGCAGTCAACCGAGGTACGAGCAGTACTTC.

As for this clonotype: This may be a read error: a much more frequent sequence differs by one nucleotide. This chain uses TRBV10-3 with TRBJ1-1, with D uncertain. Trimming removed 3 bases at V and 0 bases at J, with 11 bases between. The CDR3 sequence is 15 residues long. Germline-derived CDR1 and CDR2 are ENHRY and SYGVKD. The CDR3 bases are TGTGCCATCAGTGATCCCAGAGTAATGAACACTGAAGCTTTCTTT. Translation gives CAISDPRVMNTEAFF.

The table lists this clonotype with many counts. The chain joins TRBV5-5 to TRBJ2-5; tentative D call: TRBD1 (6 bases). Per germline, CDR1 SGHKS and CDR2 YYEKEE (reference sequence). The CDR3 sequence is 11 residues long. V lost 5 bases to trimming and J lost 4 bases, with 6 bases between them. The CDR3 reads CASRGGETQYF. DNA of the CDR3: TGTGCCAGCAGAGGGGGAGAGACCCAGTACTTC.

This clonotype appeared a single time. It is likely a read error: a sequence one base away is far more abundant. V and J are TRBV7-2 and TRBJ2-3, with 7 positions matching TRBD2. The assigned J gene may be wrong: the sequence end matches TRBJ2-7 better. The CDR3 is 16 residues long. Germline CDR1 reads SGHTA; CDR2 reads FQGNSA. CDR3 loop: CAGSLSTSPRTYEQYF. The DNA of the CDR3 is TGTGCCGGCAGCCTTTCGACTAGCCCCAGAACCTACGAGCAGTACTTC.

This clonotype was observed a few times. The chain has TRBV27 and TRBJ1-1; no clear D. V was trimmed by 6 bases and J by 0 bases, leaving 11 bases between them. CDR3 length: 14 residues. Germline loops: CDR1 MNHEY, CDR2 SMNVEV (reference sequence). In nucleotides, the CDR3 is TGTGCCAGCAGGCCCCGCTTGTTGAACACTGAAGCTTTCTTT. This codes for CASRPRLLNTEAFF.

The V call is TRBV9, the J call TRBJ1-5; 8 bases line up with TRBD1. CDR3 length: 15 amino acids. V dropped 4 bases and J dropped 5; count of bases not matched to a gene: 8. CDR1 is SGDLS, CDR2 YYNGEE, per germline. Here the CDR3 reads CASSPHGQGDQPQHF. In DNA, the CDR3 is TGTGCCAGCAGCCCCCACGGACAGGGAGATCAGCCCCAGCATTTT.

This clonotype was found many times. The chain carries TRBV27 and TRBJ1-1; 7 positions agree with TRBD1. CDR1 and CDR2 from the germline V gene are MNHEY and SMNVEV (reference sequence). The CDR3 covers 17 residues. V shed 5 bases and J 5 bases; nucleotides not matched to a gene: 17. CDR3 region: CASSGLTGWKEGTEAFF. DNA of the CDR3: TGTGCCAGCAGTGGTCTGACAGGGTGGAAGGAGGGGACTGAAGCTTTCTTT.

Points on this clonotype: One end of the junction is discordant with germline, which a read error may explain. The chain has TRBV7-2 and TRBJ2-7, with a possible D match to TRBD2 (7 bases). The CDR3 runs 16 residues. Germline V gene sequence: CDR1 SGHTA, CDR2 FQGNSA. The CDR3 sequence is CASSLVAGASGYERYF. The DNA for the CDR3 is TGTGCCAGCAGCTTAGTGGCAGGGGCTAGCGGCTACGAGCGGTACTTC.

There are a few counts of this clonotype. The genes are TRBV20-1 and TRBJ1-2; possible D gene TRBD1, 6 bases. CDR1 and CDR2 from the germline V gene are DFQATT and SNEGSKA (reference sequence). Trimming took 3 bases from V and 3 from J, leaving 14 bases between them. CDR3 length: 14 residues. CDR3: CSARDPGHDYGYTF. The CDR3 DNA is TGCAGTGCTAGGGACCCGGGACATGACTATGGCTACACCTTC.

This clonotype was recorded many times. The J gene is TRBJ1-1, the V gene TRBV7-3; no clear D. The CDR3 runs to 14 residues. The ends were cut back, 5 bases at V and 4 bases at J, with 14 bases in the middle. Germline CDR1 reads SGHTA; CDR2 reads FQGTGA. This CDR3 reads CASSVPVLGTEAFF. The CDR3 coding sequence is TGTGCCAGCAGCGTACCGGTCCTGGGCACTGAAGCTTTCTTT.

With respect to this clonotype: A much bigger clone sits one base away, suggesting this may be a read error. The rearrangement links TRBV2 to TRBJ2-5, with 9 bases aligning to TRBD1. The CDR3 consists of 12 residues. V shed 8 bases and J 7 bases; nucleotides not matched to a gene: 5. Germline CDR1 and CDR2: SNHLY and FYNNEI. The CDR3 sequence: CASRTGEGTQYF. CDR3 sequence (DNA): TGTGCCAGCCGGACAGGGGAAGGGACCCAGTACTTC.

This clonotype was detected ten times or more. The chain links TRBV5-1 to TRBJ1-1; 10 positions match TRBD1. CDR1 SGHRS and CDR2 YFSETQ come from the germline V gene. V lost 0 bases, J lost 7 bases, and 3 bases stayed unmatched. The CDR3 has 14 amino acids. The CDR3 coding sequence is TGCGCCAGCAGCTTGGTTGGGACAGGGGATGAAGCTTTCTTT. Protein sequence: CASSLVGTGDEAFF. Together with reference TRBV5-1 and TRBJ1-1, the CDR3 gives the full variable domain: KAGVTQTPRYLIKTRGQQVTLSCSPISGHRSVSWYQQTPGQGLQFLFEYFSETQRNKGNFPGRFSGRQFSNSRSEMNVSTLELGDSALYLCASSLVGTGDEAFFGQGTRLTVV.

This clonotype was detected many times. V gene TRBV3-1 combines with J gene TRBJ2-3; a possible D gene is TRBD2 (7 bases). CDR1 is LGHDT, CDR2 YNNKEL, per germline (reference sequence). V was clipped by 2 bases and J by 2 bases, with 11 bases between them. CDR3 length: 15 amino acids. CDR3: CASSQMGGPTDTQYF. DNA for the CDR3: TGTGCCAGCAGCCAAATGGGGGGGCCCACAGATACGCAGTATTTT.

Many counts were recorded for this clonotype. The CDR3, as DNA: TGTGCCAGCTATGACGGTGATTCACCCCTCCACTTT. Residues: CASYDGDSPLHF. J is TRBJ1-6 and V is TRBV28; no clear D gene. There are 12 residues in the CDR3. V was cut by 8 bases and J by 8 bases, with 10 bases left in between. CDR1 MDHEN and CDR2 SYDVKM come from the germline V gene. The whole variable domain, remainder taken from reference TRBV28 and TRBJ1-6, is DVKVTQSSRYLVKRTGEKVFLECVQDMDHENMFWYRQDPGLGLRLIYFSYDVKMKEKGDIPEGYSVSREKKERFSLILESASTNQTSMYLCASYDGDSPLHFGNGTRLTVT.

The V gene is TRBV4-1, the J gene TRBJ1-3; maybe TRBD1 (6 bases). Trimming took 0 bases from V and 5 from J, leaving 11 bases between them. This CDR3 is built from 15 residues. Germline CDR1 reads MGHRA; CDR2 reads YSYEKL. CDR3 bases: TGCGCCAGCAGCCAAGAAGGGCAGGGGAGAAACACCATATATTTT. Translating it yields CASSQEGQGRNTIYF.

Here the CDR3 reads CSVCRTANTGELFF. In DNA form, the CDR3 reads TGCAGCGTTTGCAGGACAGCGAACACCGGGGAGCTGTTTTTT. The chain employs TRBV29-1 and TRBJ2-2; possible D gene TRBD1, 6 bases. The germline V and J ends were trimmed by 5 bases and 0 bases, with 10 bases remaining between them. CDR1 is SQVTM, CDR2 ANQGSEA, per germline. The CDR3 has 14 amino acids.

The gene calls are TRBV7-9 and TRBJ1-6; D remains unclear. This CDR3 spans 16 amino acids. With 3 bases removed from V and 0 bases from J, the gap between germline ends came to 9 bases. CDR1 and CDR2 from the germline V gene are SEHNR and FQNEAQ (reference sequence). CDR3 sequence reads: CASSFEESSYNSPLHF. In DNA, the CDR3 is TGTGCCAGCAGCTTTGAGGAGAGCTCCTATAATTCACCCCTCCACTTT.

Of note for this clonotype: This could be a read error, since a much larger clone is one nucleotide away. No conserved phenylalanine or tryptophan is present at the end of the CDR3, so a read error is the likely explanation. The chain has TRBV18 and TRBJ2-3, with a tentative D call TRBD1 (6 bases). Per germline, CDR1 KGHSH and CDR2 LQKENI. Between the trimmed V and J ends, which lost 4 bases and 6 bases, there was a span of 17 bases. This CDR3 comprises 15 residues. The CDR3 sequence is CASSLTGGTSDTQYS. The CDR3 nucleotides are TGTGCCAGCTCACTTACAGGTGGGACATCGGATACGCAGTATTCT.

This clonotype occurred a few times. The V and J genes are TRBV7-3 and TRBJ2-1, with 7 nucleotides matching TRBD2. The CDR3 covers 15 residues. Germline CDR1 SGHTA, CDR2 FQGTGA. Unmatched junction bases numbered 3, after V lost 1 base and J lost 3 bases. CDR3 sequence reads: CASSLKTSLYNEQFF. The DNA of the CDR3 is TGTGCCAGCAGCTTAAAGACTAGCCTCTACAATGAGCAGTTCTTC.

V is TRBV5-1 and J is TRBJ1-2; D is unresolved. Trimming left V 3 bases short and J 3 bases short, with 15 bases between. Germline-derived CDR1 and CDR2 are SGHRS and YFSETQ. CDR3 size: 15 residues. As DNA, the CDR3 is TGCGCCAGCAGCTCCGACCAACCGGGAGACTATGGCTACACCTTC. It yields the protein CASSSDQPGDYGYTF.

This clonotype was seen just once. The rearrangement links TRBV7-9 to TRBJ1-2, with 8 bases that match TRBD1. This CDR3 has 15 amino acids. The ends lost 3 bases at V and 4 bases at J; junction bases unmatched: 7. Germline V gene lookup returns CDR1 SEHNR and CDR2 FQNEAQ (reference sequence). The CDR3 DNA reads as TGTGCCAGCAGCTTTGCAGGGGGCATTAGCTATGGCTACACCTTC. Encoded protein: CASSFAGGISYGYTF.

There are many counts of this clonotype. The CDR3 reads CASTDTGYNGYTF. CDR3 in DNA: TGCGCCAGCACCGATACAGGGTATAACGGCTACACCTTC. The V and J genes are TRBV5-1 and TRBJ1-2, with D perhaps matching TRBD1 (6 bases). The CDR3 has 13 amino acids. The V end was cut by 6 bases, the J end by 8 bases, with 17 bases between. CDR1 is SGHRS, CDR2 YFSETQ, per germline.

J is TRBJ1-1 and V is TRBV25-1, with a tentative D call TRBD1 (6 bases). The germline gives CDR1 MGHDK, CDR2 SYGVNS. The CDR3 runs to 16 residues. Between the trimmed V and J ends, which lost 2 bases and 3 bases, there was a span of 16 bases. The CDR3 loop reads CASSEAGGRGDTEAFF. CDR3 nucleotides: TGTGCCAGCAGTGAAGCGGGGGGCAGGGGTGACACTGAAGCTTTCTTT.

This clonotype was counted many times. The chain links TRBV10-3 to TRBJ1-1; D is perhaps TRBD1 (5 bases). V lost 7 bases and J 2 bases, leaving 11 bases between the germline ends. This CDR3 comprises 13 residues. Germline V lookup: CDR1 ENHRY, CDR2 SYGVKD. The CDR3 DNA reads as TGTGCCATCACCGGGACGGAAAACACTGAAGCTTTCTTT. Encoded protein: CAITGTENTEAFF.

This clonotype came up many times. The chain has TRBV12-3 or TRBV12-4 and TRBJ2-3; D unresolved. CDR3 length: 11 amino acids. Trimming removed 7 bases from V and 5 bases from J, with 7 bases in between. The CDR3 nucleotides are TGTGCCAGCACCAGGAGAGATACGCAGTATTTT. Protein: CASTRRDTQYF.

The chain couples TRBV6-1 to TRBJ1-1; D may be TRBD1 (5 bases). V was cut by 6 bases and J by 4 bases, with 15 bases left in between. The CDR3 spans 14 residues. Germline V gives CDR1 MNHNS, CDR2 SASEGT. CDR3 amino acids: CASRQGRVSTEAFF. CDR3 sequence (DNA): TGTGCCAGCAGGCAGGGTCGGGTAAGCACTGAAGCTTTCTTT.

Many counts were recorded for this clonotype. The chain combines TRBV30 with TRBJ1-2; D perhaps matches TRBD1 (5 bases). The CDR3 totals 12 residues. From germline, CDR1 is GTSNPN and CDR2 SVGIG (reference sequence). This CDR3 is CITRGGGHGYTF. The CDR3 DNA reads TGTATCACCCGCGGGGGTGGCCATGGCTACACCTTC.